Shown below are 19 T cell receptor beta chains from a single sample sequenced in a study of cytomegalovirus exposure and HLA in healthy donors. The PCR contained 60 Vbeta and 13 Jbeta primers. Assay: immunoSEQ multiplex PCR; the TCRdb copy retains only in-frame clones and omits some. The table lists under 45,000 clones, 60% to 85% of them singletons. The sequenced sample was PBMCs. The receptors come from a man younger than 45 in good health and CMV-seronegative.

The chain uses TRBV10-3 and TRBJ2-1, with 11 bases identical to TRBD2. Germline V CDR1 and CDR2: ENHRY, SYGVKD. V was clipped by 2 bases and J by 9 bases; unmatched bases: 9. The CDR3 contains 16 residues. CDR3 DNA sequence: TGTGCCATCAGTGAGATGGCTAGCGGGAGGAGGGGTGAGCAGTTCTTC. It encodes CAISEMASGRRGEQFF.

The chain couples TRBV28 to TRBJ1-4; 8 positions agree with TRBD1. In germline, CDR1 is MDHEN, CDR2 SYDVKM. Losses at the gene ends were 9 bases for V and 4 bases for J; bases not matched to a gene: 4. The CDR3 is 13 residues long. The CDR3 is CASQGAFNEKLFF. The CDR3 DNA sequence: TGTGCCAGTCAGGGGGCGTTTAATGAAAAACTGTTTTTT. The variable domain in full, with the rest retrieved from reference TRBV28 and TRBJ1-4, is DVKVTQSSRYLVKRTGEKVFLECVQDMDHENMFWYRQDPGLGLRLIYFSYDVKMKEKGDIPEGYSVSREKKERFSLILESASTNQTSMYLCASQGAFNEKLFFGSGTQLSVL.

This clone appeared a single time. The V call is TRBV28, the J call TRBJ2-5; possibly TRBD2 for D (5 bases). Germline V gene lookup returns CDR1 MDHEN and CDR2 SYDVKM. CDR3 length: 18 residues. V lost 2 bases and J 5 bases, leaving 24 bases between the germline ends. Here the CDR3 DNA reads TGTGCCAGCAGTTTACATACTCTTCCCACTAGTATAAGGGAGACCCAGTACTTC. It specifies CASSLHTLPTSIRETQYF.

This sequence joins TRBV4-2 and TRBJ2-5, with TRBD2 matching 8 bases. Losses at the gene ends were 4 bases for V and 4 bases for J; bases not matched to a gene: 8. Germline values: CDR1 LGHNA, CDR2 YNFKEQ. The CDR3 spans 15 residues. CDR3 in DNA: TGTGCCAGCAGCCCGAGGAGCGGGAGTGCAGAGACCCAGTACTTC. Its translation is CASSPRSGSAETQYF.

The chain employs TRBV9 and TRBJ2-7, with 10 bases identical to TRBD2. Per germline, CDR1 SGDLS and CDR2 YYNGEE. The CDR3 is 15 residues long. Trimming at V came to 4 bases and at J to 3 bases, leaving 7 bases not matched to a gene. DNA for the CDR3: TGTGCCAGCAGCCCCCTAGCGGGGGCGGGCTACGAGCAGTACTTC. This gives the protein CASSPLAGAGYEQYF.

This rearrangement joins TRBV7-2 to TRBJ2-5, with D maybe TRBD2 (6 bases). TRBJ2-7 explains the end of the DNA better; the J call may be wrong. Per germline, CDR1 SGHTA and CDR2 FQGNSA. The CDR3 contains 17 residues. CDR3 region: CASSLMAPSLGGYEQYF. The CDR3 DNA is TGTGCCAGCAGCCTAATGGCGCCAAGTCTGGGAGGCTACGAGCAGTACTTC.

The chain employs TRBV14 and TRBJ2-7, with 8 bases identical to TRBD2. CDR3 length: 14 residues. From germline, CDR1 is SGHDN and CDR2 FVKESK. Unmatched junction bases numbered 5, after V lost 0 bases and J lost 7 bases. The CDR3 sequence is CASSQDWPGGEQYF. In DNA form, the CDR3 reads TGTGCCAGCAGCCAAGACTGGCCGGGAGGGGAGCAGTACTTC. Together with reference TRBV14 and TRBJ2-7, the CDR3 gives the full variable domain: EAGVTQFPSHSVIEKGQTVTLRCDPISGHDNLYWYRRVMGKEIKFLLHFVKESKQDESGMPNNRFLAERTGGTYSTLKVQPAELEDSGVYFCASSQDWPGGEQYFGPGTRLTVT.

V usage is TRBV10-1 and J usage is TRBJ2-1; TRBD2 agrees at 9 bases. Trimming took 3 bases from V and 2 from J; bases not matched to a gene: 5. Germline V gene lookup returns CDR1 WNHNN and CDR2 SYGVQD (reference sequence). The CDR3 has 16 residues. In nucleotides, the CDR3 is TGCGCCAGCAGTGACCGGAGCGGGAGGACCTACAATGAGCAGTTCTTC. Residues: CASSDRSGRTYNEQFF.

The V call is TRBV7-2, the J call TRBJ1-5, with TRBD1 as a possible D gene (5 bases). V gave up 1 base and J gave up 7 bases, with 8 bases separating them. The germline gives CDR1 SGHTA, CDR2 FQGNSA. This CDR3 has 13 residues. DNA of the CDR3: TGTGCCAGCAGCTTAGTGGGGGGGCAGCCCCAGCATTTT. Translated, it gives CASSLVGGQPQHF.

The chain combines TRBV5-4 with TRBJ2-1; 10 bases are a match to TRBD2. Germline V gives CDR1 SGHNT, CDR2 YYREEE (reference sequence). This CDR3 region has 15 residues. With 2 bases clipped from V and 1 base from J, the junction kept 0 bases outside the gene matches. This CDR3 reads CASSFSGGSYNEQFF. For the CDR3, the DNA is TGTGCCAGCAGCTTTAGCGGGGGGTCCTACAATGAGCAGTTCTTC. Full variable domain (remainder filled in from reference TRBV5-4 and TRBJ2-1): ETGVTQSPTHLIKTRGQQVTLRCSSQSGHNTVSWYQQALGQGPQFIFQYYREEENGRGNFPPRFSGLQFPNYSSELNVNALELDDSALYLCASSFSGGSYNEQFFGPGTRLTVL.

In its sample, this clone was seen a few times. Other DNA sequences within the sample encode an identical CDR3. The chain couples TRBV28 to TRBJ1-5, with 7 bases identical to TRBD1. Germline V gene lookup returns CDR1 MDHEN and CDR2 SYDVKM. The CDR3 runs 15 residues. Germline trimming cut 3 bases from V and 2 bases from J; bases unmatched to any gene: 4. The CDR3 DNA follows: TGTGCCAGCAGTTTGGAGGGGGCGCGCAATCAGCCCCAGCATTTT. Translated, it gives CASSLEGARNQPQHF.

For this clone: This specimen includes other DNA sequences encoding the same CDR3. The chain uses TRBV11-2 and TRBJ1-2, with 10 nucleotides matching TRBD1. Germline V gives CDR1 SGHAT, CDR2 FQNNGV. This CDR3 region has 19 residues. V trimming: 0 bases; J trimming: 4 bases; junction bases outside the gene matches: 14. The CDR3 loop is CASSLDGGTGAPGSYGYTF. DNA of the CDR3: TGTGCCAGCAGCTTAGATGGGGGGACAGGGGCGCCGGGTTCCTATGGCTACACCTTC. Drawing the rest from reference TRBV11-2 and TRBJ1-2, the complete variable domain is EAGVAQSPRYKIIEKRQSVAFWCNPISGHATLYWYQQILGQGPKLLIQFQNNGVVDDSQLPKDRFSAERLKGVDSTLKIQPAKLEDSAVYLCASSLDGGTGAPGSYGYTFGSGTRLTVV.

This chain joins TRBV4-3 and TRBJ1-2, with 10 nucleotides matching TRBD1. Unmatched junction bases numbered 11, after V lost 4 bases and J lost 0 bases. CDR3 size: 18 residues. Germline lookup yields CDR1 LGHNA and CDR2 YSLEER. The CDR3 DNA follows: TGCGCCAGCAGCCCGACGCCCGGGACAGGGGTCGCTAACTATGGCTACACCTTC. It encodes CASSPTPGTGVANYGYTF.

The J gene is TRBJ2-2, the V gene TRBV9, with D maybe TRBD2 (6 bases). The CDR3 runs to 17 residues. Looked up from germline, CDR1 is SGDLS and CDR2 is YYNGEE. Trimming shortened V by 0 bases and J by 4 bases, and 16 bases separated the two germline ends. The CDR3 loop reads CASSVAGEAVPTGELFF. The CDR3 DNA reads TGTGCCAGCAGCGTAGCGGGAGAGGCCGTCCCCACCGGGGAGCTGTTTTTT.

The chain has TRBV6-5 and TRBJ1-1, with D unresolved. The germline gives CDR1 MNHEY, CDR2 SVGAGI. The CDR3 extends over 14 amino acids. The V gene lost 0 bases and the J gene lost 1 base, with 6 bases spanning the gap. CDR3 DNA sequence: TGTGCCAGCAGTTACTCCCAGAAGAACACTGAAGCTTTCTTT. As protein: CASSYSQKNTEAFF.

This clone was seen more than once but under ten times. The CDR3 protein is CASSEAAVAIYNEQFF. The CDR3 DNA is TGTGCCAGCAGTGAAGCAGCAGTAGCTATCTACAATGAGCAGTTCTTC. The chain is built from TRBV6-1 and TRBJ2-1; D is uncertain. V shed 0 bases and J shed 3 bases, with 12 bases lying between them. This CDR3 comprises 16 residues. Germline V gene lookup returns CDR1 MNHNS and CDR2 SASEGT.

This chain connects TRBV7-2 to TRBJ2-5, with TRBD2 as a possible D gene (5 bases). This CDR3 comprises 13 residues. In germline, CDR1 is SGHTA, CDR2 FQGNSA. V was clipped by 1 base and J by 8 bases, with 11 bases between them. CDR3 loop: CASSLGGEGTQYF. The CDR3 DNA follows: TGTGCCAGCAGCTTAGGCGGCGAGGGAACCCAGTACTTC.

CDR3 protein: CASSLDRTAAEQFF. In DNA form, the CDR3 reads TGTGCCAGCAGCTTGGACAGGACGGCGGCTGAGCAGTTCTTC. This chain joins TRBV5-6 and TRBJ2-1; possibly TRBD1 for D (5 bases). In germline, CDR1 is SGHDT, CDR2 YYEEEE. V dropped 0 bases and J dropped 9 bases, with 13 bases sitting between them. The CDR3 has 14 amino acids.

The V gene is TRBV15, the J gene TRBJ1-4; 9 bases align to TRBD1. The CDR3 spans 16 residues. Germline CDR1 reads LNHNV; CDR2 reads YYDKDF (reference sequence). Trimming cost V 0 bases and J 6 bases; bases outside gene matches: 5. This CDR3 is CATSRDLTGGDEKLFF. CDR3 nucleotides: TGTGCCACCAGCAGAGACCTGACAGGGGGTGATGAAAAACTGTTTTTT.